This T cell receptor beta chain was retrieved from a study of blood T cells in healthy people across ages. In the study overall: Capturing about one barcoded beta molecule per two T cells was achieved by template switching.

This clonotype came up many times. Each individual donor underwent a draw of roughly 10 milliliters of peripheral blood. They isolated at least 6 million PBMCs from each sample. A J-beta primer mix and a sample-barcoded 5' primer were used in a second PCR of roughly 6 to 11 cycles. TCRdb processed the 5' RACE reads anew with MiXCR; each CDR3 protein has one entry. The top ten hold under 10% of the sample, which has over 700,000 distinct CDR3 sequences, around 25% seen once. This CDR3 has 12 amino acids. Unmatched junction bases numbered 3, after V lost 7 bases and J lost 8 bases. The V gene's germline CDR1 is SGHTA and CDR2 FQGNSA. This sample also appeared in a second study, on T cells of mothers and their children. That work states: According to the study, all extracted RNA entered cDNA synthesis at about 1.4 ug per 15 ul.

The genes are TRBV7-2 and TRBJ2-1; 9 bases align to TRBD1. The clonotype comes from a boy under 18 in good health. Specimen: blood. The CDR3 sequence: CASKDRGYEQFF. The CDR3 nucleotides read TGTGCCAGCAAGGACAGGGGCTATGAGCAGTTCTTC.